One sample yielded the 30 T cell receptor beta chains listed below, sequenced in a study of blood T cell repertoires in COVID-19 (dated by TCRdb to 2020 to 2022). The library was prepared using the immunoSEQ multiplex PCR assay. TCRdb carries this immuneACCESS record with in-frame sequences only. Its versions omit some clonotypes, under half of them owing to an unresolved V gene in the studies checked, with the rest unexplained. The sample table records tens of thousands of clones; almost 90% of these occur just once. About 8% of the sample is held by the ten biggest clonotypes. The sample consisted of peripheral blood. The receptor source for this set is a woman aged 70-85 years with acute or convalescent COVID-19.

In DNA form, the CDR3 reads TGTGCCAGCAGCATGGGACAGGGAAACTATGGCTACACCTTC. Its protein product is CASSMGQGNYGYTF. V and J are TRBV5-4 and TRBJ1-2, with 9 bases identical to TRBD1. There are 14 residues in the CDR3. V dropped 4 bases and J dropped 2; count of bases not matched to a gene: 3. The germline V gene has CDR1 SGHNT and CDR2 YYREEE (reference sequence).

CDR3 residues: CASSLPRGAQYF. The DNA of the CDR3 is TGTGCCAGCAGCTTGCCCAGGGGTGCGCAGTATTTT. The chain uses TRBV5-4 and TRBJ2-3; D is perhaps TRBD1 (6 bases). Trimming shortened V by 1 base and J by 10 bases, and 10 bases separated the two germline ends. This CDR3 spans 12 amino acids. From germline, CDR1 is SGHNT and CDR2 YYREEE (reference sequence).

CDR3 in amino acids: CASSQRDRGEKLFF. The CDR3 nucleotides read TGCGCCAGCAGCCAAAGGGACAGGGGGGAAAAACTGTTTTTT. The chain couples TRBV4-1 to TRBJ1-4; the match to TRBD1 covers 11 bases. CDR1 and CDR2 (germline): MGHRA, YSYEKL. The CDR3 sequence is 14 residues long. Trimming took 2 bases from V and 8 from J; bases not matched to a gene: 1.

This chain uses TRBV3-1 (or the pseudogene TRBV3-2) with TRBJ1-3; a weak D match, TRBD1 (5 bases). The CDR3 is made up of 13 amino acids. Trimming stripped 4 bases from V and 4 bases from J, with 8 bases between. CDR1 and CDR2 (germline): LGHDT, YNNKEL (reference sequence). CDR3 bases: TGTGCCAGCAGCCCGAACAGGGGAAACACCATATATTTT. Translation: CASSPNRGNTIYF.

V and J are TRBV18 and TRBJ1-2; possibly TRBD1 for D (5 bases). V was pared by 2 bases and J by 6 bases, with 10 bases between. Germline CDR1 is KGHSH and CDR2 is LQKENI. This CDR3 spans 13 amino acids. DNA of the CDR3: TGTGCCAGCTCACCAAACAGGCAGAATGGCTACACCTTC. Protein product: CASSPNRQNGYTF.

The chain recombines TRBV12-5 with TRBJ2-5; 10 nucleotides match TRBD1. V gave up 4 bases and J gave up 2 bases; unmatched junction bases: 7. Germline lookup yields CDR1 LGHNT and CDR2 FRNRAP. This CDR3 is built from 16 residues. Here the CDR3 reads CASGSGQGGSQETQYF. The CDR3 nucleotides read TGTGCTAGTGGTTCCGGACAGGGGGGCAGTCAAGAGACCCAGTACTTC.

The chain uses TRBV27 and TRBJ2-7, with D perhaps TRBD2 (5 bases). The CDR3 spans 16 residues. V gave up 5 bases and J gave up 0 bases, with 17 bases separating them. In germline, CDR1 is MNHEY, CDR2 SMNVEV (reference sequence). In DNA form, the CDR3 reads TGTGCCAGCAGTGCCCCCGCCCCGGGGTCCTCCTACGAGCAGTACTTC. It is translated as CASSAPAPGSSYEQYF.

The rearrangement joins TRBV19 to TRBJ1-5; 7 bases fit TRBD1. The junction had 3 bases not matched to a gene; V was cut back by 6 bases and J by 4 bases. Germline V CDR1 and CDR2: LNHDA, SQIVND (reference sequence). The CDR3 has 13 amino acids. In nucleotides, the CDR3 is TGTGCCAGTAGGGACAGGCAAAATCAGCCCCAGCATTTT. Protein sequence: CASRDRQNQPQHF.

The rearrangement joins TRBV5-1 to TRBJ2-5, with TRBD2 matching over 9 bases. J was trimmed by 5 bases and V by 4 bases; bases with no gene match: 9. The CDR3 extends over 15 amino acids. CDR1 and CDR2 from the germline V gene are SGHRS and YFSETQ. The CDR3 is CASSPLSGRTETQYF. CDR3 in DNA: TGCGCCAGCAGCCCCCTTAGCGGGAGAACTGAGACCCAGTACTTC.

V gene TRBV20-1 combines with J gene TRBJ1-2; D perhaps matches TRBD1 (6 bases). The CDR3 runs to 15 residues. Germline assignment: CDR1 DFQATT and CDR2 SNEGSKA (reference sequence). Between the trimmed V and J ends, which lost 3 bases and 0 bases, there was a span of 14 bases. Here the CDR3 reads CSASLDSESNYGYTF. DNA of the CDR3: TGCAGTGCTAGTCTGGACAGCGAATCTAACTATGGCTACACCTTC.

This chain connects TRBV24-1 to TRBJ1-5, with 7 bases matching TRBD1. V gave up 3 bases and J gave up 5 bases; unmatched junction bases: 9. CDR3 size: 16 residues. Germline loops: CDR1 KGHDR, CDR2 SFDVKD. In DNA form, the CDR3 reads TGTGCCACCAGTGATACTCGGACAGGCCAAGATCAGCCCCAGCATTTT. Its protein product is CATSDTRTGQDQPQHF.

This sequence joins TRBV12-3 or TRBV12-4 and TRBJ1-1; D is unresolved. Trimming removed 11 bases from V and 4 bases from J, with 17 bases in between. CDR3 length equals 13 residues. The CDR3 DNA reads as TGTGCCGGTGGTATCTCTGGAGGCACTGAAGCTTTCTTT. Its protein is CAGGISGGTEAFF.

This clone was counted once. This chain connects TRBV4-1 to TRBJ2-1, with D perhaps TRBD2 (6 bases). There are 18 residues in the CDR3. Trimming stripped 0 bases from V and 4 bases from J, with 19 bases between. Germline CDR1 is MGHRA and CDR2 is YSYEKL. The CDR3 reads CASSQDSPGGVHYNEQFF. For the CDR3, the DNA is TGCGCCAGCAGCCAAGATAGTCCAGGCGGGGTCCATTACAATGAGCAGTTCTTC.

The chain couples TRBV18 to TRBJ1-5, with TRBD1 matching 7 bases. V was pared by 1 base and J by 7 bases, with 10 bases of the junction left unmatched. CDR1 and CDR2 (germline): KGHSH, LQKENI. This CDR3 has 16 amino acids. CDR3 protein: CASSPRGDRENQPQHF. As DNA, the CDR3 is TGTGCCAGCTCACCACGGGGCGACAGGGAAAACCAGCCCCAGCATTTT. Using reference TRBV18 and TRBJ1-5 for the parts outside the CDR3, the full variable domain is NAGVMQNPRHLVRRRGQEARLRCSPMKGHSHVYWYRQLPEEGLKFMVYLQKENIIDESGMPKERFSAEFPKEGPSILRIQQVVRGDSAAYFCASSPRGDRENQPQHFGDGTRLSIL.

The chain carries TRBV5-1 and TRBJ2-7; no clear D gene. With 3 bases removed from V and 1 base from J, the gap between germline ends came to 8 bases. This CDR3 has 13 amino acids. The germline V gene encodes CDR1 SGHRS and CDR2 YFSETQ. The CDR3 is CASSWVTSYEQYF. CDR3 nucleotide sequence: TGCGCCAGCAGCTGGGTGACTTCCTACGAGCAGTACTTC.

This clone was found a few times. CDR3 DNA sequence: TGTGCCAGCAGTAGGAGTAGCGCGGCCGGGGAGCTGTTTTTT. Protein product: CASSRSSAAGELFF. J is TRBJ2-2 and V is TRBV28; D is perhaps TRBD2 (5 bases). This CDR3 spans 14 amino acids. The V end was cut by 5 bases, the J end by 6 bases, with 13 bases between. Germline CDR1 and CDR2: MDHEN and SYDVKM.

The chain combines TRBV29-1 with TRBJ2-7, with 11 positions matching TRBD2. This CDR3 has 14 amino acids. V trimming: 5 bases; J trimming: 3 bases; junction bases outside the gene matches: 6. Germline assignment: CDR1 SQVTM and CDR2 ANQGSEA. The CDR3 DNA reads TGCAGCGTTTCCGGGACTAGCGGATTCTACGAGCAGTACTTC. Its translation: CSVSGTSGFYEQYF.

This chain connects TRBV5-4 to TRBJ1-2; unclear D gene. The germline V gene has CDR1 SGHNT and CDR2 YYREEE (reference sequence). The CDR3 is 13 residues long. Trimming removed 2 bases at V and 5 bases at J, with 10 bases between. This CDR3 is CASSFKHQYGYTF. CDR3 DNA: TGTGCCAGCAGCTTTAAACACCAGTATGGCTACACCTTC. Looking up the rest from reference TRBV5-4 and TRBJ1-2 gives the full variable domain: ETGVTQSPTHLIKTRGQQVTLRCSSQSGHNTVSWYQQALGQGPQFIFQYYREEENGRGNFPPRFSGLQFPNYSSELNVNALELDDSALYLCASSFKHQYGYTFGSGTRLTVV.

This clone was counted a single time. The CDR3 reads CASSRSLTVYNEQFF. In nucleotides, the CDR3 is TGTGCCAGCAGCCGCTCACTTACTGTCTACAATGAGCAGTTCTTC. The rearrangement uses TRBV7-8 and TRBJ2-1; no reliable D call. V was clipped by 5 bases and J by 3 bases, with 14 bases between them. This CDR3 is 15 amino acids long. Germline assignment: CDR1 SGHVS and CDR2 FQNEAQ.

The rearrangement joins TRBV7-3 to TRBJ1-2; 8 bases align to TRBD1. The CDR3 covers 14 residues. The ends lost 5 bases at V and 7 bases at J; junction bases unmatched: 9. The germline V gene encodes CDR1 SGHTA and CDR2 FQGTGA. CDR3 DNA sequence: TGTGCCAGCAGCCCAGATTCGACAGGGGTTGGCTACACCTTC. Translating it yields CASSPDSTGVGYTF.

J is TRBJ2-2 and V is TRBV12-3 or TRBV12-4; D is uncertain. The CDR3 is 13 residues long. The ends were cut back, 4 bases at V and 5 bases at J, with 8 bases in the middle. Here the CDR3 DNA reads TGTGCCAGCAGTTCGTCCTTAACCGGGGAGCTGTTTTTT. It is translated as CASSSSLTGELFF.

V usage is TRBV18 and J usage is TRBJ1-6; tentative D call: TRBD1 (6 bases). The CDR3 length is 14 residues. Trimming stripped 6 bases from V and 4 bases from J, with 10 bases between. The germline gives CDR1 KGHSH, CDR2 LQKENI. The chain's CDR3 is CASSPGQYNSPLHF. The DNA of the CDR3 is TGTGCCAGCTCCCCGGGACAATATAATTCACCCCTCCACTTT.

This clone has only a few counts. The rearrangement joins TRBV28 to TRBJ2-7; 7 nucleotides agree with TRBD2. This CDR3 spans 15 amino acids. Germline CDR1 is MDHEN and CDR2 is SYDVKM. The V segment lost 5 bases and the J segment 6 bases; nucleotides outside the gene matches: 13. The CDR3 coding sequence is TGTGCCAGCAGTGCGGCGGGAGACGCCTTTGTCGAGCAGTACTTC. It specifies CASSAAGDAFVEQYF.

J is TRBJ2-7 and V is TRBV7-9, with TRBD1 as a possible D gene (6 bases). V was clipped by 5 bases and J by 5 bases, with 13 bases between them. From germline, CDR1 is SEHNR and CDR2 FQNEAQ (reference sequence). CDR3 length: 13 residues. For the CDR3, the DNA is TGTGCCAGCAGCCCCACAGGGTTCCACGAGCAGTACTTC. Its translation is CASSPTGFHEQYF.

V usage is TRBV19 and J usage is TRBJ2-5; possible D gene TRBD1, 6 bases. The CDR3 extends over 15 amino acids. Trimming left V 4 bases short and J 0 bases short, with 12 bases between. Germline CDR1 is LNHDA and CDR2 is SQIVND (reference sequence). The CDR3 is CASSTGTRYQETQYF. In DNA, the CDR3 is TGTGCCAGTAGTACCGGGACAAGGTACCAAGAGACCCAGTACTTC.

This chain links TRBV6-5 with TRBJ2-7, with 12 positions matching TRBD1. The CDR3 contains 14 residues. Per germline, CDR1 MNHEY and CDR2 SVGAGI. The junction had 1 base not matched to a gene; V was cut back by 2 bases and J by 5 bases. The CDR3 loop is CASSYGTGGDEQYF. The CDR3 DNA is TGTGCCAGCAGTTACGGGACAGGGGGCGACGAGCAGTACTTC.

This clone was seen just once. The chain links TRBV5-4 to TRBJ2-1; 14 bases fit TRBD2. V trimming: 3 bases; J trimming: 8 bases; junction bases outside the gene matches: 4. The CDR3 is 15 amino acids. CDR1 is SGHNT and CDR2 is YYREEE in the germline V gene (reference sequence). For the CDR3, the DNA is TGTGCCAGCAGCTCCGGGACTAGCGGGAGCTATGAGCAGTTCTTC. Amino acids: CASSSGTSGSYEQFF.

V and J are TRBV3-1 (or the pseudogene TRBV3-2) and TRBJ2-7; 8 bases are a match to TRBD1. The germline CDR1 and CDR2 sequences are LGHDT and YNNKEL (reference sequence). This CDR3 comprises 16 residues. After removal of 4 bases from V and 1 base from J, the junction contained 9 bases not matched to a gene. CDR3 sequence (DNA): TGTGCCAGCAGCCGCCTACCCGGGACAGGTTCCTACGAGCAGTACTTC. Encoded protein: CASSRLPGTGSYEQYF.

Only one count was recorded for this clone. J is TRBJ1-6 and V is TRBV7-2; maybe TRBD1 (5 bases). Germline V lookup: CDR1 SGHTA, CDR2 FQGNSA. V was clipped by 1 base and J by 9 bases, with 10 bases between them. The CDR3 consists of 14 residues. DNA for the CDR3: TGTGCCAGCAGCTTAGGCGGGGGAAGTTCACCCCTCCACTTT. Residues: CASSLGGGSSPLHF.

This clone was recorded once. The J gene is TRBJ2-7, the V gene TRBV10-2, with a possible D match to TRBD2 (5 bases). Between the trimmed V and J ends, which lost 5 bases and 2 bases, there was a span of 13 bases. This CDR3 contains 14 residues. Per germline, CDR1 WSHSY and CDR2 SAAADI. The CDR3 region has the DNA TGCGCCAGCAGTTACCTGGAGGCTGCCTACGAGCAGTACTTC. This codes for CASSYLEAAYEQYF.